The rows below give T cell receptor beta chains drawn from one sample of a study of cytomegalovirus exposure and HLA in healthy donors. Measured with immunoSEQ multiplex PCR; TCRdb has only the in-frame clones, and not every one. The sample yields some 170,000 clones, roughly four fifths seen once. Sequencing used PBMCs. These receptors were taken from a woman aged 18-29 years in good health and CMV-seronegative. Each CDR3 is given with its conserved first and last residue.

v_gene: TRBV5-1
j_gene: TRBJ1-2
len: 13
CDR3aa: CASSLDSSYGYTF

v_gene: TRBV5-1
j_gene: TRBJ2-1
len: 17
CDR3aa: CASIGTSGSGRYNEQFF

v_gene: TRBV11-2
j_gene: TRBJ2-7
len: 16
CDR3aa: CASSPQPGQGYYEQYF

v_gene: TRBV6-5
j_gene: TRBJ1-1
len: 14
CDR3aa: CASTDRGKGTEAFF

v_gene: TRBV28
j_gene: TRBJ2-1
len: 16
CDR3aa: CASSYYWTGEYNEQFF

v_gene: TRBV27
j_gene: NA
len: 15
CDR3aa: CASSLSQGGSYEQYF

v_gene: TRBV5-4
j_gene: TRBJ1-2
len: 16
CDR3aa: CASSLSARGRDYGYTF

v_gene: TRBV4-1
j_gene: TRBJ1-5
len: 17
CDR3aa: CASSHQGQGYSNQPQHF

v_gene: TRBV28
j_gene: TRBJ1-5
len: 15
CDR3aa: CASSPGQGARQPQHF

v_gene: TRBV6-5
j_gene: TRBJ1-5
len: 15
CDR3aa: CASTGGTGASQPQHF

v_gene: TRBV29-1
j_gene: TRBJ2-2
len: 13
CDR3aa: CSTQGAGTGELFF

v_gene: TRBV7-2
j_gene: TRBJ1-1
len: 14
CDR3aa: CASSLERQIAEAFF

v_gene: TRBV28
j_gene: TRBJ2-3
len: 13
CDR3aa: CASSSHNTDTQYF

v_gene: TRBV5-5
j_gene: TRBJ1-2
len: 15
CDR3aa: CASSRGTEPNYGYTF

v_gene: TRBV30
j_gene: TRBJ2-3
len: 12
CDR3aa: CAWSSLPDTQYF

v_gene: TRBV28
j_gene: TRBJ2-2
len: 15
CDR3aa: CASQSGGHRTGELFF

v_gene: TRBV27
j_gene: TRBJ1-4
len: 16
CDR3aa: CASSLNRDRANEKLFF

v_gene: TRBV7-2
j_gene: TRBJ1-1
len: 13
CDR3aa: CASRGRGGTEAFF

v_gene: TRBV6-1
j_gene: TRBJ1-6
len: 15
CDR3aa: CASRAGQGLKSPLHF

v_gene: TRBV27
j_gene: TRBJ2-1
len: 16
CDR3aa: CASSLYAGEINNEQFF

v_gene: TRBV11-3
j_gene: TRBJ2-7
len: 12
CDR3aa: CASSPRPYEQYF

v_gene: TRBV27
j_gene: TRBJ1-1
len: 15
CDR3aa: CASSLTGMKDTEAFF

v_gene: TRBV7-8
j_gene: TRBJ2-7
len: 16
CDR3aa: CASSPGGAGNSYEQYF

v_gene: TRBV29-1
j_gene: TRBJ1-2
len: 15
CDR3aa: CSVEHGQGAFYGYTF

v_gene: TRBV5-8
j_gene: TRBJ1-2
len: 14
CDR3aa: CASSPGQAGYGYTF